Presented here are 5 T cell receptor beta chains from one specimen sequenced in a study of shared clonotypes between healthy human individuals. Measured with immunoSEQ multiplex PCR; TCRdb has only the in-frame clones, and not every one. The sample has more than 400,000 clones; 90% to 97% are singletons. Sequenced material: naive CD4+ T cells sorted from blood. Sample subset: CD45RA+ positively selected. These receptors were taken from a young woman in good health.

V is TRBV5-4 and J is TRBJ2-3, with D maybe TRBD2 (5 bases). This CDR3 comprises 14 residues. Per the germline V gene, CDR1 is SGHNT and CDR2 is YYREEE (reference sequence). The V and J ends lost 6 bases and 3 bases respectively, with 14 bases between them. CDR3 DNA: TGTGCCAGCAACCCTAGCTTAGGTACAGATACGCAGTATTTT. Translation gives CASNPSLGTDTQYF.

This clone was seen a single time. This CDR3 is CASSRLAVDYEQYF. The CDR3 coding sequence is TGTGCCAGCAGTCGTTTAGCGGTAGACTACGAGCAGTACTTC. This chain links TRBV28 with TRBJ2-7; D perhaps matches TRBD2 (6 bases). V lost 5 bases to trimming and J lost 3 bases, with 14 bases between them. The CDR3 is made up of 14 amino acids. Germline CDR1 reads MDHEN; CDR2 reads SYDVKM.

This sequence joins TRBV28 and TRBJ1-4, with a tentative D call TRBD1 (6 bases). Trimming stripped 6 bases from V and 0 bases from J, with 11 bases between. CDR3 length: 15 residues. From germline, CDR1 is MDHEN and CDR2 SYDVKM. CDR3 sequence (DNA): TGTGCCAGCAGGTCAGGGGCAGCAACTAATGAAAAACTGTTTTTT. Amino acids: CASRSGAATNEKLFF.

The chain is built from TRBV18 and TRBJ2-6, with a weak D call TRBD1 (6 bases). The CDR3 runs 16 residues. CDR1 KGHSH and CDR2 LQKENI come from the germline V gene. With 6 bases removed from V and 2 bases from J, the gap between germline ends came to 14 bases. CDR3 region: CASSRGGFAGANVLTF. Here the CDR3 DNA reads TGTGCCAGCTCCCGAGGGGGTTTTGCTGGGGCCAACGTCCTGACTTTC. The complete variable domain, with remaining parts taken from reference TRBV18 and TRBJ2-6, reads NAGVMQNPRHLVRRRGQEARLRCSPMKGHSHVYWYRQLPEEGLKFMVYLQKENIIDESGMPKERFSAEFPKEGPSILRIQQVVRGDSAAYFCASSRGGFAGANVLTFGAGSRLTVL.

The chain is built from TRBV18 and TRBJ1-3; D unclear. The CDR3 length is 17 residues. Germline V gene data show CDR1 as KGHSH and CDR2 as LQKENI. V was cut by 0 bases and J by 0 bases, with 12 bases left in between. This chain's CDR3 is CASSPPLTSFSGNTIYF. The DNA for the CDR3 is TGTGCCAGCTCACCACCCCTGACATCTTTCTCTGGAAACACCATATATTTT.